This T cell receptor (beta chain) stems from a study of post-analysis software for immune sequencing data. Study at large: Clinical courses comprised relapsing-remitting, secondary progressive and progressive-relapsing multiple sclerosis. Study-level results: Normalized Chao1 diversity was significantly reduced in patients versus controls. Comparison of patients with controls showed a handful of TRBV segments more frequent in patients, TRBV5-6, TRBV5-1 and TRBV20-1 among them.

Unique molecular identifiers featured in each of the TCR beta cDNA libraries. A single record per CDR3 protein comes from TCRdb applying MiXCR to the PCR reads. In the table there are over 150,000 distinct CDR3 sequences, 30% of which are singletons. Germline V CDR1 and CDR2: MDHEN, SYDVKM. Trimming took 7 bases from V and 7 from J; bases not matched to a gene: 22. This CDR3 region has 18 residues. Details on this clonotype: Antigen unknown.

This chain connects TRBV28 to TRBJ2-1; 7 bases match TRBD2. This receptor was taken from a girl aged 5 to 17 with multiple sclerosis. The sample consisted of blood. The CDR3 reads CASTPTGTIAGDWNEQFF. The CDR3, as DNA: TGTGCCAGCACCCCCACCGGTACGATCGCGGGAGATTGGAATGAGCAGTTCTTC.